This TCR beta chain was captured in a study of cytomegalovirus exposure and HLA in healthy donors. Study-wide points: It has been reported that TCR beta sequences accurately predicted the HLA-A and HLA-B alleles of most subjects. Earlier results showed most TCR beta V segments being productive about 87% or about 30% of the time. Three chains tied to CMV proved CMV antigen-specific in vitro. Association of under 20,000 TCR beta sequences with HLA alleles was found at 0.05 false discovery rate in a later analysis.

In its sample, this clone was seen once. Its antigen remains unknown. Other nucleotide sequences from this sample produce the same CDR3. PCR primers comprised 60 Vbeta and 13 Jbeta primers. Sequenced by immunoSEQ multiplex PCR; TCRdb stores in-frame clones only, minus some. Of about 36,000 clones in the sample, 55% to 75% were seen once. This TCR was recovered from a man between 25 and 39 years old in good health and CMV-seronegative. The sample taken for sequencing was PBMCs.

The CDR3 here is CASSLTSGPYEQYF. The DNA of the CDR3 is TGTGCCAGCAGCTTGACCAGCGGACCCTACGAGCAGTACTTC. The chain combines TRBV7-9 with TRBJ2-7; TRBD2 might be the D (5 bases). Trimming took 3 bases from V and 2 from J, leaving 11 bases between them. Germline V CDR1 and CDR2: SEHNR, FQNEAQ (reference sequence). The CDR3 consists of 14 residues.